What follows are 8 T cell receptor beta chains derived from one specimen sequenced in a study of blood T cell repertoires in COVID-19. Clones were read by immunoSEQ multiplex PCR, and TCRdb kept only the in-frame ones, dropping some. The data hold about 57,000 clones, with 75% to 95% observed a single time. The source material was peripheral blood. The source of these receptors is a man aged 60-69 years with acute or convalescent COVID-19.

V is TRBV10-3 and J is TRBJ1-1, with D unresolved. This CDR3 comprises 13 residues. Germline lookup yields CDR1 ENHRY and CDR2 SYGVKD. Trimming stripped 5 bases from V and 4 bases from J, with 11 bases between. CDR3 protein: CAISPLGSTEAFF. CDR3 coding DNA: TGTGCCATCAGTCCCCTCGGGAGCACTGAAGCTTTCTTT.

This chain joins TRBV5-8 and TRBJ1-5, with D hard to call. Germline V lookup: CDR1 SGHTS, CDR2 YDEGEE. CDR3 length equals 16 residues. V gave up 0 bases and J gave up 4 bases, with 14 bases separating them. CDR3 in amino acids: CASSLGSPGRNQPQHF. The CDR3 DNA reads TGTGCCAGCAGCTTGGGGTCCCCGGGAAGGAATCAGCCCCAGCATTTT. Looking up the rest from reference TRBV5-8 and TRBJ1-5 gives the full variable domain: EAGVTQSPTHLIKTRGQQATLRCSPISGHTSVYWYQQALGLGLQFLLWYDEGEERNRGNFPPRFSGRQFPNYSSELNVNALELEDSALYLCASSLGSPGRNQPQHFGDGTRLSIL.

The chain is built from TRBV19 and TRBJ1-6; D call uncertain. The V and J ends lost 0 bases and 10 bases respectively, with 10 bases between them. This CDR3 contains 14 residues. CDR1 is LNHDA, CDR2 SQIVND, per germline (reference sequence). For the CDR3, the DNA is TGTGCCAGTAGTATAGAGGCCGGGATCTCACCCCTCCACTTT. It codes for CASSIEAGISPLHF.

V and J are TRBV19 and TRBJ1-6; D perhaps matches TRBD1 (5 bases). Trimming stripped 7 bases from V and 14 bases from J, with 18 bases between. There are 13 residues in the CDR3. Germline V gene data show CDR1 as LNHDA and CDR2 as SQIVND (reference sequence). CDR3 sequence (DNA): TGTGCCAGTATTGGGACCCCCGGGAGAACCCTCCACTTT. Its translation: CASIGTPGRTLHF.

The V gene is TRBV28, the J gene TRBJ2-3, with 10 nucleotides matching TRBD2. The germline gives CDR1 MDHEN, CDR2 SYDVKM. The CDR3 covers 14 residues. Germline trimming cut 5 bases from V and 10 bases from J; bases unmatched to any gene: 9. CDR3 nucleotide sequence: TGTGCCAGCAGTATCTCTAGCGGGAGTACTCCGCAGTATTTT. Encoded protein: CASSISSGSTPQYF.

CDR3 nucleotides: TGTGCCAGCAGCGTTAAATCAGGGGCAAACTACAATGAGCAGTTCTTC. Translating gives CASSVKSGANYNEQFF. The rearrangement joins TRBV9 to TRBJ2-1; a weak D match, TRBD1 (6 bases). The CDR3 totals 16 residues. Trimming pared 2 bases from V and 3 bases from J, leaving 15 bases between. Germline lookup yields CDR1 SGDLS and CDR2 YYNGEE.

The gene calls are TRBV10-3 and TRBJ2-5; TRBD1 aligns across 7 bases. Germline CDR1 reads ENHRY; CDR2 reads SYGVKD. CDR3 length: 14 residues. V lost 6 bases and J lost 5; bases outside the gene matches: 9. The CDR3 loop reads CAIRGDREGETQYF. CDR3 nucleotides: TGTGCCATCAGGGGAGACAGGGAAGGGGAGACCCAGTACTTC.

The J gene is TRBJ2-2, the V gene TRBV4-3, with D uncertain. Per germline, CDR1 LGHNA and CDR2 YSLEER. V was shortened by 1 base and J by 5 bases, with 14 bases between the two germline ends. The CDR3 length is 16 residues. CDR3 region: CASSQGHLTRTGELFF. The CDR3 DNA sequence: TGCGCCAGCAGCCAAGGTCACCTTACCCGGACCGGGGAGCTGTTTTTT.